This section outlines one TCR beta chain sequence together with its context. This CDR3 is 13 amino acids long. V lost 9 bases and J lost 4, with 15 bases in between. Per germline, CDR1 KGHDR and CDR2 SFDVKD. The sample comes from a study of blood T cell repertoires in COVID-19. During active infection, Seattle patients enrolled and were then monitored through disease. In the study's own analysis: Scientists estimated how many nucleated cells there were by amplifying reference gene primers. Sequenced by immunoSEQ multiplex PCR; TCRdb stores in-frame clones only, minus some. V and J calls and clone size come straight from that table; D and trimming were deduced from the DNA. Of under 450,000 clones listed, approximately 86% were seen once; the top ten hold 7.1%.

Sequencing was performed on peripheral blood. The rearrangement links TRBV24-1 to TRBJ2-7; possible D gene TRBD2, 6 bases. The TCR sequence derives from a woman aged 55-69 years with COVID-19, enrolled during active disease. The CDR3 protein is CATDGGEGYEQYF. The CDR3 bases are TGTGCCACCGACGGGGGAGAGGGTTACGAGCAGTACTTC.